This TCR beta chain originates from a study of PD-L1 blockade in urothelial cancer. About the research overall: Anywhere from 0 to 3 prior chemotherapy regimens had been received by patients.

Using immunoSEQ multiplex PCR, the repertoire was profiled, and TCRdb retains in-frame clones only, with some absent. This table holds roughly 56,000 clones, roughly 82% found once. The V segment lost 5 bases and the J segment 8 bases; nucleotides outside the gene matches: 11. This CDR3 comprises 14 residues. The V gene's germline CDR1 is SEHNR and CDR2 FQNEAQ (reference sequence). J is TRBJ1-2 and V is TRBV7-9, with 7 bases identical to TRBD1. The clonotype originates from a man between 65 and 79 years old with urothelial cancer. Sequences were derived from PBMCs, sampled around atezolizumab (anti-PD-L1) treatment. The DNA for the CDR3 is TGTGCCAGCAGCGCCGGACAGGCCGCGGGCGGCTACACCTTC. It codes for CASSAGQAAGGYTF. Supplemented by reference TRBV7-9 and TRBJ1-2, the full variable domain reads DTGVSQNPRHKITKRGQNVTFRCDPISEHNRLYWYRQTLGQGPEFLTYFQNEAQLEKSRLLSDRFSAERPKGSFSTLEIQRTEQGDSAMYLCASSAGQAAGGYTFGSGTRLTVV.